This T cell receptor (beta chain) is from a study of blood T cells in healthy people across ages. The germline gives CDR1 SNHLY, CDR2 FYNNEI. This CDR3 region has 13 residues. V lost 5 bases and J 8 bases, leaving 15 bases between the germline ends. Only a few counts were recorded for this clonotype. Alongside a J-beta primer mix, a sample-barcoded 5' primer served in a second PCR lasting roughly 6 to 11 cycles. One entry per CDR3 protein, called by TCRdb with MiXCR from the 5' RACE reads. Of about 970,000 distinct CDR3 sequences listed, roughly half were seen once; the top ten hold 20% to 25%. The specimen was blood. The chain has TRBV2 and TRBJ1-2; D is perhaps TRBD1 (6 bases). This sequence originates from a woman aged 55-70 years in good health. This CDR3 is CASSRGTTGGYTF. DNA of the CDR3: TGTGCCAGCAGTCGAGGGACAACAGGGGGCTACACCTTC. Complete variable domain (other parts from reference TRBV2 and TRBJ1-2): EPEVTQTPSHQVTQMGQEVILRCVPISNHLYFYWYRQILGQKVEFLVSFYNNEISEKSEIFDDQFSVERPDGSNFTLKIRSTKLEDSAMYFCASSRGTTGGYTFGSGTRLTVV.